These T cell receptor beta chains were read from a single sample in a study of cytomegalovirus exposure and HLA in healthy donors. The protocol was immunoSEQ multiplex PCR, while the TCRdb copy is restricted to in-frame clones and leaves out a portion. This sample has about 200,000 clones; 88% occur once, and the top ten carry roughly 3%. Sequenced: PBMCs. The source of these receptors is a woman in her late teens or twenties in good health and CMV-seronegative. CDR3s include the opening cysteine and the closing phenylalanine or tryptophan. Fields, in order: J gene, D gene, clone size, V gene, CDR3 protein, CDR3 DNA. D genes are given only for firm matches. Only part of the rows carry a size: once, few, many, or a class if the clone is expanded.

J gene: TRBJ1-2
D gene: NA
clone size: few
V gene: TRBV27
CDR3 protein: CASSLLGTAGYTF
CDR3 DNA: TGTGCCAGCAGTTTACTGGGGACTGCTGGCTACACCTTC

J gene: TRBJ2-1
D gene: NA
clone size: once
V gene: TRBV4-3
CDR3 protein: CASSQDRLARSYNEQFF
CDR3 DNA: TGCGCCAGCAGCCAAGATCGGCTAGCCCGGTCCTACAATGAGCAGTTCTTC

J gene: TRBJ2-3
D gene: NA
clone size: NA
V gene: TRBV10-3
CDR3 protein: CAISESTGSDTQYF
CDR3 DNA: TGTGCCATCAGTGAGTCGACGGGGTCAGATACGCAGTATTTT

J gene: TRBJ2-1
D gene: TRBD2
clone size: once
V gene: TRBV4-2
CDR3 protein: CASSHDPPSSGRFYNEQFF
CDR3 DNA: TGTGCCAGCAGCCATGACCCTCCCTCTAGCGGGAGATTTTACAATGAGCAGTTCTTC

J gene: TRBJ2-2
D gene: NA
clone size: NA
V gene: TRBV27
CDR3 protein: CASSPRLDSTGELFF
CDR3 DNA: TGTGCCAGCAGTCCAAGGCTGGACAGCACCGGGGAGCTGTTTTTT

J gene: TRBJ2-1
D gene: NA
clone size: NA
V gene: TRBV30
CDR3 protein: CAWTPSGDNEQFF
CDR3 DNA: TGTGCCTGGACCCCCAGCGGAGACAATGAGCAGTTCTTC

J gene: TRBJ2-3
D gene: NA
clone size: NA
V gene: TRBV6-5
CDR3 protein: CASSYSVARADTQYF
CDR3 DNA: TGTGCCAGCAGTTACTCCGTAGCCAGGGCAGATACGCAGTATTTT

J gene: TRBJ1-5
D gene: NA
clone size: NA
V gene: TRBV6-5
CDR3 protein: CASSPGGASNQPQHF
CDR3 DNA: TGTGCCAGCAGCCCCGGGGGGGCGAGCAATCAGCCCCAGCATTTT

J gene: TRBJ2-7
D gene: NA
clone size: NA
V gene: TRBV9
CDR3 protein: CASSPQITARLSSGEQYF
CDR3 DNA: TGTGCCAGCAGCCCACAGATTACCGCCAGACTAAGCAGTGGCGAGCAGTACTTC

J gene: TRBJ2-3
D gene: TRBD1
clone size: few
V gene: TRBV6-1
CDR3 protein: CASQDRGEIDTQYF
CDR3 DNA: TGTGCCAGCCAGGACAGGGGAGAAATCGATACGCAGTATTTT

J gene: TRBJ1-2
D gene: NA
clone size: NA
V gene: TRBV20-1
CDR3 protein: CSAPQGLGYTF
CDR3 DNA: TGCAGTGCCCCGCAGGGATTGGGCTACACCTTC

J gene: TRBJ1-5
D gene: NA
clone size: NA
V gene: TRBV27
CDR3 protein: CASSYLGTGNQPQHF
CDR3 DNA: TGTGCCAGCAGCTATCTCGGGACTGGCAATCAGCCCCAGCATTTT

J gene: TRBJ1-1
D gene: TRBD1
clone size: NA
V gene: TRBV28
CDR3 protein: CASSIGQGSREAFF
CDR3 DNA: TGTGCCAGCAGTATAGGACAGGGCTCAAGGGAAGCTTTCTTT

J gene: TRBJ1-1
D gene: TRBD1
clone size: NA
V gene: TRBV29-1
CDR3 protein: CSVEPGQGAVDTEAFF
CDR3 DNA: TGCAGCGTTGAACCGGGACAGGGGGCTGTGGACACTGAAGCTTTCTTT

J gene: TRBJ2-1
D gene: TRBD2
clone size: NA
V gene: TRBV13
CDR3 protein: CASSLGIGGRLNEQFF
CDR3 DNA: TGTGCCAGCAGCTTAGGAATTGGCGGGAGACTCAATGAGCAGTTCTTC

J gene: TRBJ2-7
D gene: TRBD2
clone size: NA
V gene: TRBV4-1
CDR3 protein: CASSPTSGKTDEQYF
CDR3 DNA: TGCGCCAGCAGCCCGACTAGCGGAAAGACAGACGAGCAGTACTTC

J gene: TRBJ1-2
D gene: NA
clone size: few
V gene: TRBV9
CDR3 protein: CASSPLQGVSYGYTF
CDR3 DNA: TGTGCCAGCAGCCCCCTACAGGGTGTGAGCTATGGCTACACCTTC

J gene: TRBJ1-5
D gene: NA
clone size: few
V gene: TRBV30
CDR3 protein: CAWSPGAVNQPQHF
CDR3 DNA: TGTGCCTGGAGCCCAGGGGCCGTAAATCAGCCCCAGCATTTT

J gene: TRBJ1-5
D gene: NA
clone size: NA
V gene: TRBV28
CDR3 protein: CASSLQGKGQDQPQHF
CDR3 DNA: TGTGCCAGCAGTTTACAGGGGAAGGGTCAGGATCAGCCCCAGCATTTT